This T cell receptor (beta chain) was retrieved from a study of identical twins (dated by TCRdb to the mid-2010s). About the investigation overall: To test whether fetal clonotypes persist, the study used deep sequencing on TCR alpha and beta repertoires from monozygotic twins, unrelated adults of various ages, and cord blood. To rule out contamination, replicate twin experiments were performed at different times with different library preparation protocols. What the work shows at the level of the full study, not this receptor alone: Abundant cord blood beta clonotypes had fewer insertions, young adult naive repertoires showed a similar but weaker trend, and memory repertoires showed no such trend. Conclusions relied on cross-sectional statistical analysis, since the same donors could not be followed over many years. Invariant T cells such as MAIT and iNKT could partly confound zero-insertion analyses, though diverse VJ usage argued against this for most clonotypes. Out-of-frame TCR alpha sharing in monozygotic twins was systematically underestimated by recombination models, whereas sharing between unrelated individuals was in agreement with the recombination models. A weaker excess of twin sharing was found in beta out-of-frame sequences because the signal-to-noise ratio was lowered by fewer shared sequences. Compared with coincidental sharing between unrelated individuals, out-of-frame TCR alpha sequences shared between twins had an excess of sequences with low generation probability.

Libraries were made using 5' RACE. The instrument given in TCRdb is Illumina HiSeq 2000. A universal primer binding site was introduced by template switching, and a unique molecular identifier was present in the final cDNA, enabling accurate counting of TCR cDNA molecules. Specific primers in the conserved constant-segment region were used to synthesize first-strand cDNA for TCR alpha and beta chains. To control for contamination, every cDNA library carried two barcodes: a SMART-Mk sample barcode plus Illumina barcodes. TruSeq adapter sequences, together with Illumina sample barcodes, were added in two successive PCR steps. The Illumina HiSeq platform was used with custom primers to sequence TCR alpha and beta cDNA libraries. Per the original workflow: Raw reads were processed with MiGEC to extract unique molecular identifiers, and MiXCR was used to determine CDR3 positions. For each individual, recombination models were inferred using an EM algorithm with the repgenHMM and IGoR tools. Shared clonotypes were analyzed with the tcR package in R, and sharing was normalized by the product of cloneset sizes. Out-of-frame nonproductive sequences were analyzed to study raw recombination free of thymic and clonal selection effects. TCRdb's own reprocessing of the public reads used fastp at Q25 and MiXCR and kept productive beta chains. When rows share a CDR3 protein, they turn into one entry using the most common DNA and genes. The V and J calls were determined by TCRdb, not by the authors. The sample table records 350,000 or so distinct CDR3 sequences; roughly 10% of these occur just once. The top ten hold approximately 8.9% of the sample.

Taken from cysteine to phenylalanine, the CDR3 has 13 residues. Only CDR3 DNA is held: 39 bases, read in frame from base 1. The germline V gene (reference sequence) yields DFQATT for CDR1 and SNEGSKA for CDR2. V is cut back by 1 base and J by 6 bases, with 5 bases in the junction unmatched. This clonotype was seen only a few times. There is no known antigen for this receptor. No much larger clone exists at a distance of one base, and base qualities are not known. Every donor was a healthy Caucasian. The study also sequenced three unrelated non-twin adults: a male aged 18 to 29, a male aged 50 to 60 and a female aged 50 to 60. Miltenyi CD45RO+ enrichment and human naive T-cell isolation kits were used to isolate memory (CD45RO+) and naive T cells from PBMC.

Recombination connected TRBV20-1 to TRBJ2-7, and 8 junctional nucleotides match TRBD2. Sequencing was carried out using naive T cells sorted from blood. This specimen's cell subset or site label, interpreted: cells isolated with a human naive T-cell isolation kit. This sequence was found in a woman in her forties or fifties in good health. The sequenced DNA is TGCAGTGCTAGAGGAGCGGGAGTACTCGAGCAGTACTTC. The encoded protein is CSARGAGVLEQYF.